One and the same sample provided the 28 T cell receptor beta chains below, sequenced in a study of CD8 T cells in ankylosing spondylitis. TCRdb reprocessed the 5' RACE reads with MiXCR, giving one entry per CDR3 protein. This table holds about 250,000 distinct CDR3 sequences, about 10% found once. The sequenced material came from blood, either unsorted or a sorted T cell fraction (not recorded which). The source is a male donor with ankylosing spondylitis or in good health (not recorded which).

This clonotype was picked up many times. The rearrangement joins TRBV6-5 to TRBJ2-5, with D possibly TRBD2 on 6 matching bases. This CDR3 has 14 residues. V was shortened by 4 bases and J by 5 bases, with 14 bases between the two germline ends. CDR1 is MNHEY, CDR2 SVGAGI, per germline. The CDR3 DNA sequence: TGTGCCAGCAGTTTAGGGGAGGAGGTGGAGACCCAGTACTTC. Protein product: CASSLGEEVETQYF.

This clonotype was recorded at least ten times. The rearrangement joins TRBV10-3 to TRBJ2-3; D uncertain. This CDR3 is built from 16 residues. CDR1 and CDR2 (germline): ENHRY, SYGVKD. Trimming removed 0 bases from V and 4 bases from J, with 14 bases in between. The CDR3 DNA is TGTGCCATCAGTGAGTCCTCAGACACTGCCGCAGATACGCAGTATTTT. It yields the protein CAISESSDTAADTQYF.

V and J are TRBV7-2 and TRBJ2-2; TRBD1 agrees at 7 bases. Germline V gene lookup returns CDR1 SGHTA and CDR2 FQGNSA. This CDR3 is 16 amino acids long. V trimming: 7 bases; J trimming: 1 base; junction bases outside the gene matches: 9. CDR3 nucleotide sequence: TGTGCCAGCACCAAGTTAGGGGGCGAGAACACCGGGGAGCTGTTTTTT. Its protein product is CASTKLGGENTGELFF.

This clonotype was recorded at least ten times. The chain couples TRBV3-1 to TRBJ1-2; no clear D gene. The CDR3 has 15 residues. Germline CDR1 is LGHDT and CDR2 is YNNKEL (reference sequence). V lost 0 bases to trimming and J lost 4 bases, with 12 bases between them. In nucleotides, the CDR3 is TGTGCCAGCAGCCAAGATTATTCGGGAGCCTATGGCTACACCTTC. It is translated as CASSQDYSGAYGYTF.

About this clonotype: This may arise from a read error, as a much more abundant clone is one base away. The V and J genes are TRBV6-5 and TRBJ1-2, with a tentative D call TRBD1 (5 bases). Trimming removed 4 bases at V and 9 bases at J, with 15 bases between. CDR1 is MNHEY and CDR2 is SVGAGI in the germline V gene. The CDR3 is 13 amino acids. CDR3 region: CASSSRGKDSYTF. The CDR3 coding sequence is TGTGCCAGCAGTTCTAGGGGCAAAGATAGCTACACCTTC.

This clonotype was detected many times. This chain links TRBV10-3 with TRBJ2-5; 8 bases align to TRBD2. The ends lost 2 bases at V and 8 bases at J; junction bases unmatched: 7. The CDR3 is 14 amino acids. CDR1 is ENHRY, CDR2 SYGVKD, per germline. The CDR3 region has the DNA TGTGCCATCAGTGAGCCCGGGGGGGCAGAAACCCAGTACTTC. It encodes CAISEPGGAETQYF.

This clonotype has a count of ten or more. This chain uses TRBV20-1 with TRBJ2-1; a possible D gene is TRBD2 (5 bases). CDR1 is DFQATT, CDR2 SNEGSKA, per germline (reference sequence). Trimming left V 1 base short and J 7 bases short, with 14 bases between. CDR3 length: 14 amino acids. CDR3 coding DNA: TGCAGTGCTAGAGCCGGACCGCGGGTAAATGAGCAGTTCTTC. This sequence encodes CSARAGPRVNEQFF.

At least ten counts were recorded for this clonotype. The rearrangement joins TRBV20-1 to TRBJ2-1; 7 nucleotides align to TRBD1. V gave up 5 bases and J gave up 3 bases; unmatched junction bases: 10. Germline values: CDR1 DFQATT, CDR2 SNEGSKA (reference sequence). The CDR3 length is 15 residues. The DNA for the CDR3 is TGCAGTGCTCAGACCACAGGGGTGGACTACAATGAGCAGTTCTTC. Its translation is CSAQTTGVDYNEQFF.

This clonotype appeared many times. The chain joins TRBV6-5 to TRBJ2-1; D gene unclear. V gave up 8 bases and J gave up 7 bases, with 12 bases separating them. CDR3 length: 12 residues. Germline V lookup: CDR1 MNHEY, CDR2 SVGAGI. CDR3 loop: CASGPRRNEQFF. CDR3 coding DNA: TGTGCCAGCGGACCAAGGCGAAATGAGCAGTTCTTC.

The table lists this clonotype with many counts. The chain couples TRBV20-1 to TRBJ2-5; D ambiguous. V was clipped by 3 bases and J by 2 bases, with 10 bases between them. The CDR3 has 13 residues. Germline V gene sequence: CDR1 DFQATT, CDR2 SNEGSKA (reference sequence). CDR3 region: CSASRTGQETQYF. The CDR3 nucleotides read TGCAGTGCTAGCAGGACCGGGCAAGAGACCCAGTACTTC.

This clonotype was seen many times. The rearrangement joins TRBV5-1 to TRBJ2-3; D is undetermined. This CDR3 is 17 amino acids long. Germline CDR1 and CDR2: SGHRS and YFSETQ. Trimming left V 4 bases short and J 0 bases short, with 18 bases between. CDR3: CASSTGRWERSTDTQYF. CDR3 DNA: TGCGCCAGCAGCACTGGTCGGTGGGAACGAAGCACAGATACGCAGTATTTT.

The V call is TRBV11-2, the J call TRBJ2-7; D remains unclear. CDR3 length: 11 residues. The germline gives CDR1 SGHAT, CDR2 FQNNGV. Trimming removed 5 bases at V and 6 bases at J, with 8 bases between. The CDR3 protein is CASSLLAEQYF. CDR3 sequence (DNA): TGTGCCAGCAGCCTTCTCGCCGAGCAGTACTTC.

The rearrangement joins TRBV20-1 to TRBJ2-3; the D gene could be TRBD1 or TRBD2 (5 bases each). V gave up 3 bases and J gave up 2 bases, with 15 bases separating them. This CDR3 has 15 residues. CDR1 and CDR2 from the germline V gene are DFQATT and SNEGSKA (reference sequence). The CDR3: CSASEDRGLTDTQYF. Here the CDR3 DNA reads TGCAGTGCTAGTGAGGATCGGGGCCTCACAGATACGCAGTATTTT.

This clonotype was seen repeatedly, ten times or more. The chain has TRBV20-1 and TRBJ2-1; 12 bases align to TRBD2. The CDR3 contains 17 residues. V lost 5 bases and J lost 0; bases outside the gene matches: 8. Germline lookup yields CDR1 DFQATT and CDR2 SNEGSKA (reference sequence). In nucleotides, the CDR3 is TGCAGTGCTGGAAGTCTAGCGGGAGGGCTCTCCTACAATGAGCAGTTCTTC. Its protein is CSAGSLAGGLSYNEQFF.

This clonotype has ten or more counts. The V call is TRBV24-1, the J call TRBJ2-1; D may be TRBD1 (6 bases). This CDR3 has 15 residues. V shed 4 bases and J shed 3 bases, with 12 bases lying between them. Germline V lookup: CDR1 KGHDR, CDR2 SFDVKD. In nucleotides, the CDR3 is TGTGCCACCAGTGAAGGGGGAAGGGACTACAATGAGCAGTTCTTC. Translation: CATSEGGRDYNEQFF.

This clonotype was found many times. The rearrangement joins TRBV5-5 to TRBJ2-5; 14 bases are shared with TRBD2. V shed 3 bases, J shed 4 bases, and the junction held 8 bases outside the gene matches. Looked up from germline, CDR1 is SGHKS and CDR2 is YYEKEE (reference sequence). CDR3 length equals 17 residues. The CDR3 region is CASSSLTSGRAGETQYF. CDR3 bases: TGTGCCAGCAGCTCCCTGACTAGCGGGAGGGCAGGAGAGACCCAGTACTTC.

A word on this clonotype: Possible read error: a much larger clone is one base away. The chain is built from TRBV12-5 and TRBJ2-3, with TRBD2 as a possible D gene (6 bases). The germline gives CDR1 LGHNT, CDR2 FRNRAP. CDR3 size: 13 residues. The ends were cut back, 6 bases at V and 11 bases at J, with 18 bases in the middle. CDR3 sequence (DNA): TGTGCTAGTGGCCTTGATCCCGGGGGTATGCAGTATTTT. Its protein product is CASGLDPGGMQYF.

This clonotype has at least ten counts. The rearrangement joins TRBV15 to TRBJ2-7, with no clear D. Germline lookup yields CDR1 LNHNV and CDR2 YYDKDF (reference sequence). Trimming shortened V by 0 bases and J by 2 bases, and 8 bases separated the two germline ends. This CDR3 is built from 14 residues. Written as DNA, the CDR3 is TGTGCCACCAGCAGAGACCTCCAGGCCTACGAGCAGTACTTC. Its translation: CATSRDLQAYEQYF.

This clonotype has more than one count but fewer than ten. CDR3 in DNA: TGTGCCAGCAGGCGTACTGGGGAGTACAATGAGCAGTTCTTC. It is translated as CASRRTGEYNEQFF. The rearrangement links TRBV12-3 or TRBV12-4 to TRBJ2-1, with D maybe TRBD2 (5 bases). V was trimmed by 6 bases and J by 4 bases, leaving 13 bases between them. CDR3 length: 14 residues.

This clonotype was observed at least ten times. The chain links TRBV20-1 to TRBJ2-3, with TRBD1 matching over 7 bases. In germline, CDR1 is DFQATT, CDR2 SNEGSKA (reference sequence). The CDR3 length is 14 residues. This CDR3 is CSPREGASTDTQYF. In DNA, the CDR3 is TGCAGCCCCCGCGAGGGGGCCAGCACAGATACGCAGTATTTT.

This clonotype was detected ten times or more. CDR3 nucleotide sequence: TGTGCCAGCAGCTTAGCACGGGTCGGCACCGGGGAGCTGTTTTTT. This sequence encodes CASSLARVGTGELFF. The chain couples TRBV11-1 to TRBJ2-2; no reliable D call. This CDR3 spans 15 amino acids. CDR1 SGHAT and CDR2 FQDESV come from the germline V gene (reference sequence). Trimming removed 0 bases from V and 4 bases from J, with 9 bases in between.

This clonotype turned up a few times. The DNA of the CDR3 is TGTGCCAGCAGCGTAGGGTCCTTCTACGAGCAGTACTTC. It is translated as CASSVGSFYEQYF. This chain uses TRBV9 with TRBJ2-7; D uncertain. The CDR3 totals 13 residues. CDR1 and CDR2 from the germline V gene are SGDLS and YYNGEE. V was pared by 0 bases and J by 3 bases, with 7 bases between.

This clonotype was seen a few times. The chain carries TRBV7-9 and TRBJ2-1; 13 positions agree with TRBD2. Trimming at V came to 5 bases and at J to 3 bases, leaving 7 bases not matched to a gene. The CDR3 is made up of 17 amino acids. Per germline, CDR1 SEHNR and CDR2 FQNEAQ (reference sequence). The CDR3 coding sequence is TGTGCCAGCAGCCCAAGGACTAGCGGGGGCGGCTACAATGAGCAGTTCTTC. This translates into CASSPRTSGGGYNEQFF.

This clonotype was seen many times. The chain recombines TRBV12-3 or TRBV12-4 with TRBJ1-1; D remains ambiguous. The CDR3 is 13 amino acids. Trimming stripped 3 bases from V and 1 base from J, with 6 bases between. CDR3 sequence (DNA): TGTGCCAGCAGTTTTCGGTCGAACACTGAAGCTTTCTTT. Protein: CASSFRSNTEAFF.

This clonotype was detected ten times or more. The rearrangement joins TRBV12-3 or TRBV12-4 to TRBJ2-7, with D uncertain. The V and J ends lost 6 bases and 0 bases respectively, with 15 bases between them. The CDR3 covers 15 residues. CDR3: CASSPAMGSSYEQYF. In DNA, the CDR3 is TGTGCCAGCAGCCCAGCTATGGGTTCCTCCTACGAGCAGTACTTC.

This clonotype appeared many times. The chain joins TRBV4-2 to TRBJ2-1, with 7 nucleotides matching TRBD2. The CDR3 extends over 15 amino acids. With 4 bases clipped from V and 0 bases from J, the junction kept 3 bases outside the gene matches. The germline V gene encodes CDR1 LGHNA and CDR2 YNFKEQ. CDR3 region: CASSPAGTSYNEQFF. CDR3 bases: TGTGCCAGCAGCCCAGCGGGGACCTCCTACAATGAGCAGTTCTTC.

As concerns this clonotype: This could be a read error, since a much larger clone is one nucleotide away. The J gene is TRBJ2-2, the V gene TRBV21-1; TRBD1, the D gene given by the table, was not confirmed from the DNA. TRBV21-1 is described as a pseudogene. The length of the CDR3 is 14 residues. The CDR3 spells CASSKEQGAGELFF. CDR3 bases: TGTGCCAGCAGCAAAGAACAGGGCGCCGGGGAGCTGTTTTTT.

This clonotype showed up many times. The CDR3: CASSSAGRNIQYF. As DNA, the CDR3 is TGCGCCAGCAGTTCCGCGGGCCGAAACATTCAGTACTTC. V and J are TRBV5-1 and TRBJ2-4; tentatively, D is TRBD2 (5 bases). The CDR3 is 13 residues long. Per the germline V gene, CDR1 is SGHRS and CDR2 is YFSETQ. V lost 5 bases and J 6 bases, leaving 12 bases between the germline ends.